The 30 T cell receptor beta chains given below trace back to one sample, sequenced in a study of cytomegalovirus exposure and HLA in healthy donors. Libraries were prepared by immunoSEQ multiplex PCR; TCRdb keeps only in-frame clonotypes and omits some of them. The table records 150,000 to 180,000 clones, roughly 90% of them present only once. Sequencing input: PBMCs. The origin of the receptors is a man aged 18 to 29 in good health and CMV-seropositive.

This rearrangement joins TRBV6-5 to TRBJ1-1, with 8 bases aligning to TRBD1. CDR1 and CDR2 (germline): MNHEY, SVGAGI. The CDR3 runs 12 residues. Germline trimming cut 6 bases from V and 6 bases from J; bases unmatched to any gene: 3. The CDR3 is CASSRTGSEAFF. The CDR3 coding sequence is TGTGCCAGCAGCCGGACAGGGTCTGAAGCTTTCTTT.

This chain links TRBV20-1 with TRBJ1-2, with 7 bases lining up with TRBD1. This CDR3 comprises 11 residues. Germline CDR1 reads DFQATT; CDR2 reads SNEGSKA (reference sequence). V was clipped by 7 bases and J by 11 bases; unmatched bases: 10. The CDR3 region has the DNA TGCAGTGACCTGAGACAGGGCCGGTACACCTTC. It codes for CSDLRQGRYTF.

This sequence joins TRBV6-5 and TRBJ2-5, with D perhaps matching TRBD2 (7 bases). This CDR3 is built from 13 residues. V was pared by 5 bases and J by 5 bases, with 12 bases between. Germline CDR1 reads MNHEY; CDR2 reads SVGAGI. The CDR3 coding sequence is TGTGCCAGCAGTCCGGGGGGCCGGGAGACCCAGTACTTC. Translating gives CASSPGGRETQYF.

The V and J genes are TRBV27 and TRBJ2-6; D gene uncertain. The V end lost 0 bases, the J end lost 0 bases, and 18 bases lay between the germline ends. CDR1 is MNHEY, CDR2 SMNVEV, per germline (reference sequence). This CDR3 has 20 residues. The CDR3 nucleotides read TGTGCCAGCAGTTTATCCCCAACCGTGACAATTTCCTCTGGGGCCAACGTCCTGACTTTC. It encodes CASSLSPTVTISSGANVLTF.

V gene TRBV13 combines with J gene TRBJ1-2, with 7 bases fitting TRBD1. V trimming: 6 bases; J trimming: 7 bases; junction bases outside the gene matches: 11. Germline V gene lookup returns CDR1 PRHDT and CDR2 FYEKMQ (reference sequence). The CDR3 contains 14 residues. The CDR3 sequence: CASSYRGRDFGYTF. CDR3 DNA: TGTGCCAGCAGTTACAGGGGCAGGGACTTTGGCTACACCTTC. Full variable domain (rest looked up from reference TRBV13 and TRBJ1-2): AAGVIQSPRHLIKEKRETATLKCYPIPRHDTVYWYQQGPGQDPQFLISFYEKMQSDKGSIPDRFSAQQFSDYHSELNMSSLELGDSALYFCASSYRGRDFGYTFGSGTRLTVV.

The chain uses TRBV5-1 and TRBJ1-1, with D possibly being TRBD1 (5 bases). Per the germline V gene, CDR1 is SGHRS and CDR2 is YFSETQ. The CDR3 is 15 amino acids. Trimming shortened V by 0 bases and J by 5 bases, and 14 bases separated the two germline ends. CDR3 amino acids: CASSLGPQGGTEAFF. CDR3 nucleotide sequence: TGCGCCAGCAGCTTGGGCCCGCAGGGAGGAACTGAAGCTTTCTTT.

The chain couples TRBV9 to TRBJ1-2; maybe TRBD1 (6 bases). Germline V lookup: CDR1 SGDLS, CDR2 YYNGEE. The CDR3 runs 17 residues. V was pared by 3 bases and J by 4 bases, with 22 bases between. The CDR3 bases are TGTGCCAGCAGCGAGCCCGTTCGGGCGGGGGGCAGCTATGGCTACACCTTC. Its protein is CASSEPVRAGGSYGYTF.

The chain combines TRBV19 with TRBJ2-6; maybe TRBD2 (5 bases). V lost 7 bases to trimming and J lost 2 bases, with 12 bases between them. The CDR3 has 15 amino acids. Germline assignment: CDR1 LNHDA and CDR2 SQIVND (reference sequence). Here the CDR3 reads CASNHEGAGANVLTF. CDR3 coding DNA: TGTGCCAGTAATCATGAGGGAGCTGGGGCCAACGTCCTGACTTTC. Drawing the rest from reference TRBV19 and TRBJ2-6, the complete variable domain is DGGITQSPKYLFRKEGQNVTLSCEQNLNHDAMYWYRQDPGQGLRLIYYSQIVNDFQKGDIAEGYSVSREKKESFPLTVTSAQKNPTAFYLCASNHEGAGANVLTFGAGSRLTVL.

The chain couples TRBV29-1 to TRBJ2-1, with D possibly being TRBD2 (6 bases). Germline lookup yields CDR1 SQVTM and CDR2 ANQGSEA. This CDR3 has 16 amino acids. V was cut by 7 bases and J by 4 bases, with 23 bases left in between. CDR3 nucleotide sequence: TGCAGCGCCCTACCAGGAGGAGGGGCCCTTTACAATGAGCAGTTCTTC. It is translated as CSALPGGGALYNEQFF.

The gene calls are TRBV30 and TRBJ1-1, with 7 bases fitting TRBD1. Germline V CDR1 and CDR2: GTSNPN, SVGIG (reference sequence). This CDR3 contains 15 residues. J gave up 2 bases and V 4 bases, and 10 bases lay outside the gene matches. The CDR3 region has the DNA TGTGCCTGGATCGCGACCGACAGGGTCAACACTGAAGCTTTCTTT. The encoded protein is CAWIATDRVNTEAFF. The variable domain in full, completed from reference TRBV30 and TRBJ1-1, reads SQTIHQWPATLVQPVGSPLSLECTVEGTSNPNLYWYRQAAGRGLQLLFYSVGIGQISSEVPQNLSASRPQDRQFILSSKKLLLSDSGFYLCAWIATDRVNTEAFFGQGTRLTVV.

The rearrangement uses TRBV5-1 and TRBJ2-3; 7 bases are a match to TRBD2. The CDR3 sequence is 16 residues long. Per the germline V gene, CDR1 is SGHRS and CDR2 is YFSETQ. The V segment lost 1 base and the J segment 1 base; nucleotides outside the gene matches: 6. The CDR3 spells CASSLMPTSGTDTQYF. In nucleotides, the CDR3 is TGCGCCAGCAGCTTGATGCCCACTAGCGGCACAGATACGCAGTATTTT.

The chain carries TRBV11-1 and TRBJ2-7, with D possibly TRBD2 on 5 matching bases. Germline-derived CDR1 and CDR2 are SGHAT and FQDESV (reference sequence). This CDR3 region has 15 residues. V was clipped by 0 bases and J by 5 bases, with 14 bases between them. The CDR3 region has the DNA TGTGCCAGCAGCTTAGCGCGAGGGAAAGTACACGAGCAGTACTTC. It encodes CASSLARGKVHEQYF.

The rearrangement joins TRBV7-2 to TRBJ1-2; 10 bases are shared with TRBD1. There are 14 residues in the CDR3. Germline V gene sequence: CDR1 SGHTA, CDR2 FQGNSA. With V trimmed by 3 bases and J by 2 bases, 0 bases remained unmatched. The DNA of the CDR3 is TGTGCCAGCAGCTTGGACAGGGGGAACTATGGCTACACCTTC. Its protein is CASSLDRGNYGYTF.

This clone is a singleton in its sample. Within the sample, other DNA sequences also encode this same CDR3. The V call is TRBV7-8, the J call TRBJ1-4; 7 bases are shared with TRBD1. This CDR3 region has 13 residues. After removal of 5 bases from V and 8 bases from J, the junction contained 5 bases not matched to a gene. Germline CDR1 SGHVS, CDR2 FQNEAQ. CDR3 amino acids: CASSRDRGEKLFF. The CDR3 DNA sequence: TGTGCCAGCAGCCGGGACAGAGGGGAAAAACTGTTTTTT.

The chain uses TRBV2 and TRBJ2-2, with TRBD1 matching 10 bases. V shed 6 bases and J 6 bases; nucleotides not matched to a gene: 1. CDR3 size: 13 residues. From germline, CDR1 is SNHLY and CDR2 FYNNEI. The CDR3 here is CASRDRGAGELFF. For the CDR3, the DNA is TGTGCCAGCAGGGACAGGGGGGCCGGGGAGCTGTTTTTT.

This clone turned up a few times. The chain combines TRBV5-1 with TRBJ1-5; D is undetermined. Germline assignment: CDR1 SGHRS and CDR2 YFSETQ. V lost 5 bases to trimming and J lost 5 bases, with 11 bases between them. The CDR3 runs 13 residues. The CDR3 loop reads CASSWEPDQPQHF. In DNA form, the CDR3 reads TGCGCCAGCAGTTGGGAGCCCGATCAGCCCCAGCATTTT.

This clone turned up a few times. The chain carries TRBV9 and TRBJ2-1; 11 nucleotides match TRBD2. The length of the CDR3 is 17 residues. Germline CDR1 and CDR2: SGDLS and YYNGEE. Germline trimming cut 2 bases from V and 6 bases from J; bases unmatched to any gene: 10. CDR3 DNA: TGTGCCAGCAGCGTCTTAGCGGGAGGGCCCTCGGCCAATGAGCAGTTCTTC. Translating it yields CASSVLAGGPSANEQFF.

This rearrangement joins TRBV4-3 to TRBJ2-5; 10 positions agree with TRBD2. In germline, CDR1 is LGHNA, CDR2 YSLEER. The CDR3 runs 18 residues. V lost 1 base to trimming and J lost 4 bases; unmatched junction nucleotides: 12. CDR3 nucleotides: TGCGCCAGCAGCCAAGGGGCTAGCGGGGGCGGTTCAGGAGAGACCCAGTACTTC. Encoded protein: CASSQGASGGGSGETQYF.

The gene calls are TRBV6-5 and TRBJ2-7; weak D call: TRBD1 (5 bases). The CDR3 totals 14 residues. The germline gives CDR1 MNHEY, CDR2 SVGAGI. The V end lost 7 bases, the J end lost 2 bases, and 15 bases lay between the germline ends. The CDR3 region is CASTQMQGTYEQYF. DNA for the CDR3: TGTGCCAGCACCCAAATGCAGGGTACCTACGAGCAGTACTTC.

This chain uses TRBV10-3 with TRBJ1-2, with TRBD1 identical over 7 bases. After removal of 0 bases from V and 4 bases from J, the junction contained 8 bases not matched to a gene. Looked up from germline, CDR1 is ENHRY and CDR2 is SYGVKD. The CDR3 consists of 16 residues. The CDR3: CAISESMKRDSYGYTF. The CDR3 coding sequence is TGTGCCATCAGTGAGTCGATGAAACGGGACAGCTATGGCTACACCTTC.

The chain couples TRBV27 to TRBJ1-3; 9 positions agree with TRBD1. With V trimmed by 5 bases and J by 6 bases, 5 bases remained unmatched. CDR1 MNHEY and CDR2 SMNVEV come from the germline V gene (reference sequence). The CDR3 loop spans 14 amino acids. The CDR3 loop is CASSPQGAANTIYF. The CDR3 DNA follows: TGTGCCAGCAGTCCACAGGGGGCCGCAAACACCATATATTTT.

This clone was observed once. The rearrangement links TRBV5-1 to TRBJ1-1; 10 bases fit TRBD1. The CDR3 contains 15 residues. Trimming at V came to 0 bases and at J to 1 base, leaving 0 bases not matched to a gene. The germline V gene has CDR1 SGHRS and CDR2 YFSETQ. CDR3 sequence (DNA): TGCGCCAGCAGCTTGGGGACAGGGGGGAACACTGAAGCTTTCTTT. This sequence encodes CASSLGTGGNTEAFF.

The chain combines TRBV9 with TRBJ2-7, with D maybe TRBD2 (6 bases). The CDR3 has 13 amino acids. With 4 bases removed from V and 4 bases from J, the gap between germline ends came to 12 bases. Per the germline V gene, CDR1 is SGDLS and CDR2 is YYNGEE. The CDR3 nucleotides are TGTGCCAGCAGCTACGTGGAGGGATACGAGCAGTACTTC. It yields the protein CASSYVEGYEQYF.

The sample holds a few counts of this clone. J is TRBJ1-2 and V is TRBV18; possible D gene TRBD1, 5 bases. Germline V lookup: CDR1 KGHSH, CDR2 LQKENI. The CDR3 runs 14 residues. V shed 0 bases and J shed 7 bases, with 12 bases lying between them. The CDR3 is CASSPPGQEFGYTF. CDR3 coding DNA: TGTGCCAGCTCACCACCGGGGCAGGAGTTTGGCTACACCTTC.

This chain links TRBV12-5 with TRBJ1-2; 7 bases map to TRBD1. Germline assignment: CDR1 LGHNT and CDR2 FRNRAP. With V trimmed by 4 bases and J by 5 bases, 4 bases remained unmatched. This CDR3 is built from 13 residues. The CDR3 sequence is CASGSDREYGYTF. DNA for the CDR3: TGTGCTAGTGGTTCTGACAGGGAATATGGCTACACCTTC.

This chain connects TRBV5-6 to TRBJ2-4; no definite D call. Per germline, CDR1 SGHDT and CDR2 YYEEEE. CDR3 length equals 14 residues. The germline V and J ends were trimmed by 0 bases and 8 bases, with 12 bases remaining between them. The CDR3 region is CASSLAVSADIQYF. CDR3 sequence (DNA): TGTGCCAGCAGCTTGGCTGTCAGTGCTGACATTCAGTACTTC.

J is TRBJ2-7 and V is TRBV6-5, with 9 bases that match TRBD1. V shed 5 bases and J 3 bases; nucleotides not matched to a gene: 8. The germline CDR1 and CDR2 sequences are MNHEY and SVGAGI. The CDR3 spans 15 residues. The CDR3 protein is CASSSSGTGHYEQYF. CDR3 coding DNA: TGTGCCAGCAGTAGCTCCGGGACAGGGCACTACGAGCAGTACTTC.

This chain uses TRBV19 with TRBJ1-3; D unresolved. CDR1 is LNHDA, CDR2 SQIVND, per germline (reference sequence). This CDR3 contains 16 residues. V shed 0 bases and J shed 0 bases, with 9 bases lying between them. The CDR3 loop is CASSIEPGRSGNTIYF. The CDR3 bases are TGTGCCAGTAGTATAGAACCAGGCCGCTCTGGAAACACCATATATTTT.

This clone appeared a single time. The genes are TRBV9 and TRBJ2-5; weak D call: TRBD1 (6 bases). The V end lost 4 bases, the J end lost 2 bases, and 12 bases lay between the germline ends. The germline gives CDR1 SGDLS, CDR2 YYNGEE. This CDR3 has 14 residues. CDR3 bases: TGTGCCAGCAGCCTCGGGACAAGTCAAGAGACCCAGTACTTC. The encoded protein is CASSLGTSQETQYF.

CDR3 DNA: TGTGCCAGCAGCCTATTCACAGATACGCAGTATTTT. It is translated as CASSLFTDTQYF. The rearrangement joins TRBV7-2 to TRBJ2-3; D not resolved. The CDR3 contains 12 residues. The germline V gene has CDR1 SGHTA and CDR2 FQGNSA. Trimming removed 5 bases from V and 2 bases from J, with 5 bases in between.